One and the same sample provided the 18 T cell receptor beta chains below, sequenced in a study of T cells after yellow fever vaccination. Using its own MiXCR run on the 5' RACE reads, TCRdb lists one record per CDR3 protein. The sample contains 150,000 or so distinct CDR3 sequences, about a tenth of which appear only once. The sample was CD8+ T cells sorted from PBMCs, taken 45 days after the yellow fever booster vaccination. These receptors all stem from a man aged 18 to 30 who received the YFV17D yellow fever vaccine.

The rearrangement links TRBV27 to TRBJ1-5; 7 bases are shared with TRBD1. Germline loops: CDR1 MNHEY, CDR2 SMNVEV (reference sequence). This CDR3 contains 15 residues. V shed 4 bases and J 2 bases; nucleotides not matched to a gene: 5. CDR3 in DNA: TGTGCCAGCAGTTCTGACAGGGCTGGCAATCAGCCCCAGCATTTT. Its protein is CASSSDRAGNQPQHF.

This clonotype has just a few counts. This chain uses TRBV29-1 with TRBJ1-2; no clear D. Germline V gene lookup returns CDR1 SQVTM and CDR2 ANQGSEA. Trimming took off 7 bases at V and 0 bases at J, with 9 bases between the two ends. The CDR3 loop spans 12 amino acids. The CDR3 nucleotides read TGCAGCGCCACGGAACCTAACTATGGCTACACCTTC. Protein: CSATEPNYGYTF.

This clonotype was seen a few times. V is TRBV6-2 or TRBV6-3 and J is TRBJ2-7; D is unresolved. The CDR3 spans 14 residues. V was pared by 0 bases and J by 2 bases, with 8 bases between. The germline CDR1 and CDR2 sequences are MNHEY and SVGEGT. Written as DNA, the CDR3 is TGTGCCAGCAGTTACTCGAGGATCCCCTACGAGCAGTACTTC. Its protein product is CASSYSRIPYEQYF.

This clonotype has just a few counts. The chain carries TRBV7-6 and TRBJ1-1; D remains ambiguous. Germline CDR1 SGHVS, CDR2 FNYEAQ. The CDR3 is 13 residues long. Trimming removed 5 bases from V and 8 bases from J, with 15 bases in between. CDR3 sequence reads: CASSPTGTVEAFF. CDR3 in DNA: TGTGCCAGCAGCCCCACGGGTACGGTCGAAGCTTTCTTT.

The chain couples TRBV7-8 to TRBJ2-7; D is undetermined. CDR3 size: 12 residues. Trimming took 5 bases from V and 2 from J, leaving 7 bases between them. Looked up from germline, CDR1 is SGHVS and CDR2 is FQNEAQ. The CDR3: CASSLLAYEQYF. In DNA form, the CDR3 reads TGTGCCAGCAGCCTCCTCGCCTACGAGCAGTACTTC.

The chain couples TRBV12-3 or TRBV12-4 to TRBJ2-5, with 9 bases that match TRBD1. With V trimmed by 5 bases and J by 5 bases, 6 bases remained unmatched. CDR3 size: 14 residues. CDR3 DNA: TGTGCCAGCAGTGCGGGACAGGGCGTCGAGACCCAGTACTTC. The encoded protein is CASSAGQGVETQYF.

This clonotype turned up a few times. The DNA for the CDR3 is TGTGCCAGCAGTCCGGCCGGGTTGGGAAAAGAGACCCAGTACTTC. Encoded protein: CASSPAGLGKETQYF. The chain has TRBV12-3 or TRBV12-4 and TRBJ2-5, with no clear D. With 5 bases removed from V and 3 bases from J, the gap between germline ends came to 16 bases. This CDR3 region has 15 residues.

The sample holds a few counts of this clonotype. This chain joins TRBV4-1 and TRBJ2-3; TRBD1 matches 10 bases. Germline trimming cut 7 bases from V and 1 base from J; bases unmatched to any gene: 8. The CDR3 contains 16 residues. Germline lookup yields CDR1 MGHRA and CDR2 YSYEKL. CDR3 DNA: TGCGCCAGCACTACCCGCGGACAGGGGGGCACAGATACGCAGTATTTT. This translates into CASTTRGQGGTDTQYF.

The chain couples TRBV27 to TRBJ2-7, with a possible D match to TRBD1 (5 bases). Deletions cut 8 bases from V and 0 bases from J, with 11 bases between. CDR1 and CDR2 (germline): MNHEY, SMNVEV (reference sequence). The CDR3 length is 13 residues. This CDR3 reads CASSKDNSYEQYF. In DNA form, the CDR3 reads TGTGCCAGCTCTAAGGACAACTCCTACGAGCAGTACTTC.

This clonotype was counted a few times. V and J are TRBV21-1 and TRBJ2-7; TRBD2, the D gene given by the table, was not confirmed from the DNA. TRBV21-1 is a pseudogene locus. CDR3 size: 14 residues. The CDR3 is CARMARALFYEQYV. The DNA for the CDR3 is TGTGCCAGGATGGCAAGGGCCTTGTTCTACGAGCAGTACGTC.

The rearrangement joins TRBV11-2 to TRBJ2-1; TRBD2 aligns across 10 bases. CDR1 and CDR2 (germline): SGHAT, FQNNGV. The length of the CDR3 is 14 residues. Germline trimming cut 5 bases from V and 5 bases from J; bases unmatched to any gene: 3. The CDR3 protein is CASSLAGEDNEQFF. The CDR3 nucleotides are TGTGCCAGCAGCCTAGCGGGGGAGGACAATGAGCAGTTCTTC.

This clonotype was seen only a few times. The chain joins TRBV7-6 to TRBJ2-2; TRBD1 matches at 8 bases. CDR1 and CDR2 from the germline V gene are SGHVS and FNYEAQ. V was clipped by 4 bases and J by 3 bases; unmatched bases: 10. This CDR3 has 17 amino acids. CDR3 protein: CASSWRDGTGDTGELFF. The DNA for the CDR3 is TGTGCCAGCAGCTGGCGGGACGGGACAGGAGACACCGGGGAGCTGTTTTTT.

The rearrangement uses TRBV5-1 and TRBJ2-7; TRBD1 matches at 12 bases. Germline V gene data show CDR1 as SGHRS and CDR2 as YFSETQ. CDR3 length: 15 amino acids. V lost 3 bases to trimming and J lost 2 bases; unmatched junction nucleotides: 3. The CDR3 bases are TGCGCCAGCAGCTCCGGGACAGGGGGCCCCTACGAGCAGTACTTC. This encodes CASSSGTGGPYEQYF.

In its sample, this clonotype was seen many times. V and J are TRBV7-2 and TRBJ1-6; D unclear. The CDR3 has 13 residues. The germline CDR1 and CDR2 sequences are SGHTA and FQGNSA. V lost 0 bases and J lost 7, with 4 bases in between. CDR3 DNA: TGTGCCAGCAGCTTAGCGCAGAATTCACCCCTCCACTTT. This sequence encodes CASSLAQNSPLHF.

This clonotype appeared a single time. CDR3: CSARDMRGTHRTQYF. CDR3 in DNA: TGCAGTGCTAGAGATATGAGGGGCACCCATCGTACGCAGTATTTT. The chain combines TRBV20-1 with TRBJ2-3, with D possibly called TRBD1 or TRBD2 (5 bases each). V lost 0 bases to trimming and J lost 8 bases, with 18 bases between them. The CDR3 is 15 residues long. CDR1 is DFQATT and CDR2 is SNEGSKA in the germline V gene (reference sequence).

The chain's CDR3 is CASSLPYGNEQFF. CDR3 nucleotide sequence: TGTGCCAGCAGTTTACCCTACGGCAATGAGCAGTTCTTC. V is TRBV12-3 or TRBV12-4 and J is TRBJ2-1, with D unresolved. The CDR3 consists of 13 residues. V was pared by 2 bases and J by 6 bases, with 8 bases between.

The table lists this clonotype with many counts. This chain links TRBV4-3 with TRBJ1-2; 7 nucleotides line up with TRBD1. The trim removed 3 bases at V and 2 bases at J, leaving 3 bases unmatched. The CDR3 has 14 amino acids. CDR1 and CDR2 from the germline V gene are LGHNA and YSLEER. The CDR3 sequence is CASSQGQQNYGYTF. DNA of the CDR3: TGCGCCAGCAGCCAGGGACAGCAGAACTATGGCTACACCTTC.

The chain couples TRBV6-2 or TRBV6-3 to TRBJ2-5; D gene unclear. The CDR3 contains 14 residues. Germline CDR1 is MNHEY and CDR2 is SVGEGT. Between the trimmed V and J ends, which lost 0 bases and 5 bases, there was a span of 10 bases. The CDR3 region is CASSYSSEHETQYF. The CDR3 DNA follows: TGTGCCAGCAGTTACTCGTCGGAACACGAGACCCAGTACTTC.